This paragraph reports one T cell receptor beta chain. The data stem from a study of neurological immune-mediated disorders. TCRdb reprocessed the 5' RACE reads with MiXCR, giving one entry per CDR3 protein. The table lists more than 45,000 distinct CDR3 sequences, roughly 4% of them singletons. The CDR3 runs to 14 residues. CDR1 and CDR2 (germline): LGHDT, YNNKEL (reference sequence). Trimming pared 4 bases from V and 4 bases from J, leaving 13 bases between. Specimen: PBMCs. The V call is TRBV3-1, the J call TRBJ1-1; no clear D. This sequence originates from a man aged 30 to 39 with multiple sclerosis. CDR3 bases: TGTGCCAGCAGCCTCCGGGCGAATGGCACTGAAGCTTTCTTT. Protein product: CASSLRANGTEAFF.